This T cell receptor (beta chain) was sequenced for a study of cytomegalovirus exposure and HLA in healthy donors. PCR amplification relied on 60 Vbeta primers (plus 13 Jbeta primers). Clones were sequenced by immunoSEQ multiplex PCR, and TCRdb holds only the in-frame ones, with some missing. The sample has tens of thousands of clones; approximately 69% are singletons. General study results and limits: Evidence from a later analysis indicated that most CMV-associated TCR beta chains looked HLA-restricted. In a later analysis, at a false discovery rate of 0.05, 15,000 to 20,000 TCR beta sequences matched HLA alleles.

The CDR3 length is 14 residues. Germline CDR1 and CDR2: MNHEY and SVGAGI. Trimming stripped 4 bases from V and 1 base from J, with 8 bases between. On this clone itself: The antigen remains undetermined.

This receptor was identified in a woman aged 45-65 years in good health and CMV-seropositive. This chain connects TRBV6-5 to TRBJ1-5; unclear D gene. Sequenced: PBMCs. CDR3 DNA: TGTGCCAGCAGTTTTGGGCCGAGCAATCAGCCCCAGCATTTT. Translated, it gives CASSFGPSNQPQHF.